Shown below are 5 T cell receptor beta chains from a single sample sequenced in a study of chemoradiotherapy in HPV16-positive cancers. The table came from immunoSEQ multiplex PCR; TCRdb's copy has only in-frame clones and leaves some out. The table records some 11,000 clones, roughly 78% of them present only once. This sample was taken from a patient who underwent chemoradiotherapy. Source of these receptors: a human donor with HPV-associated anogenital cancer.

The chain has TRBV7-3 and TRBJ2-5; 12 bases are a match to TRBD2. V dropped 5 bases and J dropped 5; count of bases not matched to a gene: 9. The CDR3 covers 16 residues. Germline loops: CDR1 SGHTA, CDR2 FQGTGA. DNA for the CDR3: TGTGCCAGCAGCCTCCTAGCGGGAGGGCCTGAGGAGACCCAGTACTTC. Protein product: CASSLLAGGPEETQYF.

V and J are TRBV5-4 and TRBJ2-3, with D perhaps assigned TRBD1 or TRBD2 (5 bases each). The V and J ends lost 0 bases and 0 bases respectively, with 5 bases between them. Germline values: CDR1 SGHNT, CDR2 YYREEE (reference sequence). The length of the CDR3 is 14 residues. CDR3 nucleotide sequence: TGTGCCAGCAGCTTGGGGGGGAGCACAGATACGCAGTATTTT. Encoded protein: CASSLGGSTDTQYF.

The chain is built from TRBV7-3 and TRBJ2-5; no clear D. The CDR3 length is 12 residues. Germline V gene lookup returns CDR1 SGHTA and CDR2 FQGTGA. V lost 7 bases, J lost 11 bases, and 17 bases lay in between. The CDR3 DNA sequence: TGTGCCAGCATCTTCCCCGTGGGTGAGCAGTACTTC. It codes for CASIFPVGEQYF.

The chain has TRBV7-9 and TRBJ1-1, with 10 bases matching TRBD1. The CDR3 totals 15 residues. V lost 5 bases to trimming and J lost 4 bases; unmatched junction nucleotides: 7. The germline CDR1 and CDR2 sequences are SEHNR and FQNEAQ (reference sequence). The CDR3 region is CASSPQGTGATEAFF. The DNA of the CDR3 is TGTGCCAGCAGCCCCCAGGGGACAGGGGCCACTGAAGCTTTCTTT.

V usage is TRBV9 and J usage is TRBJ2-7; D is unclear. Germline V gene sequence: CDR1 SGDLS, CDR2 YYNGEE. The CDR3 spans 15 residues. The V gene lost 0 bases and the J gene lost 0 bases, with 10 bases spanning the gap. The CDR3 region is CASSVDQVSSYEQYF. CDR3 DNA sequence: TGTGCCAGCAGCGTAGATCAGGTCAGCTCCTACGAGCAGTACTTC.